The 18 T cell receptor beta chains below all came from one sample that was sequenced in a study of identical twins. In TCRdb, the 5' RACE reads were re-called with MiXCR into one record per CDR3 protein. This sample has about 690,000 distinct CDR3 sequences, with 5.5% to 6.5% found just once. Material for sequencing was naive T cells sorted from blood. The source of these receptors is a man aged 18 to 30 in good health.

There are a few counts of this clonotype. This chain connects TRBV7-2 to TRBJ2-1, with a tentative D call TRBD2 (5 bases). V lost 1 base and J lost 1, with 14 bases in between. CDR1 and CDR2 (germline): SGHTA, FQGNSA. The CDR3 covers 17 residues. CDR3 sequence (DNA): TGTGCCAGCAGCTTAGGAGGGCATATCGGTTCCTACAATGAGCAGTTCTTC. Amino acids: CASSLGGHIGSYNEQFF.

Ten or more counts support this clonotype. This rearrangement joins TRBV10-3 to TRBJ2-1, with D hard to call. The V and J ends lost 0 bases and 7 bases respectively, with 4 bases between them. The germline gives CDR1 ENHRY, CDR2 SYGVKD. There are 12 residues in the CDR3. For the CDR3, the DNA is TGTGCCATCAGTGAGTCGCGGAATGAGCAGTTCTTC. It is translated as CAISESRNEQFF.

As for this clonotype: The conserved phenylalanine or tryptophan normally closing the CDR3 is absent here, so this likely arose from a read error. The gene calls are TRBV5-5 and TRBJ2-7, with TRBD1 matching 9 bases. The CDR3 consists of 13 residues. CDR1 is SGHKS and CDR2 is YYEKEE in the germline V gene (reference sequence). V shed 2 bases and J 4 bases; nucleotides not matched to a gene: 1. The CDR3 loop is CASSFGTGYEQYS. The CDR3 DNA follows: TGTGCCAGCAGCTTTGGGACAGGGTACGAGCAGTACTCC.

This clonotype was seen many times. The J gene is TRBJ2-5, the V gene TRBV29-1; 7 bases line up with TRBD2. The V and J ends lost 4 bases and 5 bases, in that order; junction bases with no gene match: 7. The CDR3 totals 13 residues. Germline V gives CDR1 SQVTM, CDR2 ANQGSEA. This CDR3 is CSVGGGKRETQYF. In DNA, the CDR3 is TGCAGCGTTGGGGGGGGAAAGAGGGAGACCCAGTACTTC.

This clonotype has ten or more counts. V and J are TRBV9 and TRBJ1-2, with D unclear. The CDR3 consists of 13 residues. Per germline, CDR1 SGDLS and CDR2 YYNGEE. V was cut by 3 bases and J by 2 bases, with 8 bases left in between. The CDR3 nucleotides read TGTGCCAGCAGCGCGACGTTAAACTATGGCTACACCTTC. Translating gives CASSATLNYGYTF.

In DNA form, the CDR3 reads TGTGCCATCAATAACGCGGTGAACACTGAAGCTTTCTTT. Protein: CAINNAVNTEAFF. The chain combines TRBV10-3 with TRBJ1-1, with D uncertain. The CDR3 extends over 13 amino acids. Germline loops: CDR1 ENHRY, CDR2 SYGVKD. With 7 bases removed from V and 0 bases from J, the gap between germline ends came to 9 bases.

This clonotype occurred a few times. This chain connects TRBV20-1 to TRBJ2-5, with TRBD2 identical over 13 bases. Per the germline V gene, CDR1 is DFQATT and CDR2 is SNEGSKA (reference sequence). The trim removed 6 bases at V and 5 bases at J, leaving 9 bases unmatched. There are 15 residues in the CDR3. CDR3 in amino acids: CSASGLAGADETQYF. For the CDR3, the DNA is TGCAGTGCCAGTGGACTAGCGGGAGCCGATGAGACCCAGTACTTC.

This clonotype appeared many times. The V gene is TRBV27, the J gene TRBJ2-1; 10 nucleotides match TRBD1. The CDR3 covers 16 residues. CDR1 is MNHEY and CDR2 is SMNVEV in the germline V gene (reference sequence). J gave up 2 bases and V 5 bases, and 6 bases lay outside the gene matches. CDR3 coding DNA: TGTGCCAGCAGTCCGGGGGACAGGGGTCCCTACAATGAGCAGTTCTTC. This gives the protein CASSPGDRGPYNEQFF.

The chain links TRBV3-1 to TRBJ2-1; possibly TRBD2 for D (6 bases). The V end lost 1 base, the J end lost 3 bases, and 7 bases lay between the germline ends. The V gene's germline CDR1 is LGHDT and CDR2 YNNKEL (reference sequence). The CDR3 consists of 14 residues. In DNA, the CDR3 is TGTGCCAGCAGCCAAGGGGGGGTCTACAATGAGCAGTTCTTC. Translated, it gives CASSQGGVYNEQFF.

This chain uses TRBV5-6 with TRBJ1-2; perhaps TRBD1 as D (6 bases). CDR3 length equals 13 residues. The V gene lost 0 bases and the J gene lost 6 bases, with 9 bases spanning the gap. CDR1 is SGHDT, CDR2 YYEEEE, per germline. CDR3 nucleotide sequence: TGTGCCAGCAGCTTGGGGAGGGACAATGGCTACACCTTC. It specifies CASSLGRDNGYTF.

There are a few counts of this clonotype. The chain links TRBV6-2 or TRBV6-3 to TRBJ2-1; no clear D gene. This CDR3 is built from 11 residues. The germline V gene has CDR1 MNHEY and CDR2 SVGEGT. V lost 3 bases, J lost 13 bases, and 10 bases lay in between. The DNA of the CDR3 is TGTGCCAGCAGTTATTCAAGGATACAGTTCTTC. It is translated as CASSYSRIQFF.

This clonotype has more than one count but fewer than ten. The gene calls are TRBV9 and TRBJ2-2; unclear D gene. The CDR3 spans 15 residues. Germline V gene sequence: CDR1 SGDLS, CDR2 YYNGEE. Trimming cost V 0 bases and J 5 bases, with 11 bases left between them. CDR3 residues: CASSVVAEQTGELFF. DNA of the CDR3: TGTGCCAGCAGCGTAGTAGCAGAGCAAACCGGGGAGCTGTTTTTT.

This clonotype came up many times. The rearrangement uses TRBV28 and TRBJ2-5; 7 nucleotides align to TRBD1. V shed 5 bases and J 5 bases; nucleotides not matched to a gene: 14. This CDR3 comprises 16 residues. Germline V CDR1 and CDR2: MDHEN, SYDVKM. The CDR3: CASSHDHRGLTETQYF. The CDR3 nucleotides are TGTGCCAGCAGTCATGATCACAGGGGTTTAACGGAGACCCAGTACTTC.

This clonotype was recorded at least ten times. The V call is TRBV4-3, the J call TRBJ2-7, with 8 bases fitting TRBD2. Germline-derived CDR1 and CDR2 are LGHNA and YSLEER. Trimming removed 5 bases from V and 5 bases from J; junction bases left unmatched: 8. The CDR3 is 14 amino acids. CDR3 nucleotide sequence: TGCGCCAGCAGCTTTGGACTAGCTTCCCACGAGCAGTACTTC. Protein sequence: CASSFGLASHEQYF.

This clonotype was detected many times. The chain joins TRBV10-3 to TRBJ2-3; tentative D call: TRBD1 (6 bases). Germline V gene data show CDR1 as ENHRY and CDR2 as SYGVKD. With 10 bases removed from V and 4 bases from J, the gap between germline ends came to 12 bases. The CDR3 consists of 12 residues. CDR3 in DNA: TGTGCCACCAGGGGTGCGGCAGATACGCAGTATTTT. This codes for CATRGAADTQYF.

The chain has TRBV18 and TRBJ2-7; possible D gene TRBD1, 6 bases. Trimming removed 1 base at V and 3 bases at J, with 10 bases between. Germline CDR1 is KGHSH and CDR2 is LQKENI. The length of the CDR3 is 14 residues. The CDR3 nucleotides are TGTGCCAGCTCACCACGAGGGGGTAACTACGAGCAGTACTTC. Its translation: CASSPRGGNYEQYF.

This clonotype was picked up a small number of times. The chain recombines TRBV27 with TRBJ2-3; the D is unclear. The CDR3 has 14 residues. Trimming stripped 7 bases from V and 2 bases from J, with 13 bases between. Per germline, CDR1 MNHEY and CDR2 SMNVEV (reference sequence). The chain's CDR3 is CASTNILSTDTQYF. The CDR3 DNA reads as TGTGCCAGCACAAACATTCTATCCACAGATACGCAGTATTTT.

The rearrangement links TRBV20-1 to TRBJ2-1, with TRBD2 identical over 11 bases. CDR3 size: 15 residues. Germline V gives CDR1 DFQATT, CDR2 SNEGSKA (reference sequence). V lost 7 bases and J lost 3; bases outside the gene matches: 8. In DNA form, the CDR3 reads TGCAGTGGTACTCTAGCGGGAGGTTTCTACAATGAGCAGTTCTTC. This gives the protein CSGTLAGGFYNEQFF.